Below, one T cell receptor beta chain is given with its context. Its target is unknown. Compared with germline, one end of the junction differs, possibly owing to a read error. Both 60 Vbeta primers and 13 Jbeta primers went into the PCR. Repertoires were generated with immunoSEQ multiplex PCR, while TCRdb's copy carries only in-frame clones and drops some. The table records about 60,000 clones, 70% of them present only once. The sample comes from a study of cytomegalovirus exposure and HLA in healthy donors. Findings and limits, study-wide: TCR beta chains numbering 150 to 200 were designated cytomegalovirus-associated.

Germline values: CDR1 LNHNV, CDR2 YYDKDF (reference sequence). The CDR3 totals 14 residues. The source is a woman aged 60-75 years in good health and CMV-seropositive. What was sequenced was PBMCs. The chain recombines TRBV15 with TRBJ1-2; perhaps TRBD1 as D (6 bases). CDR3 DNA: TGTGCCACCAGCAGACCCACAGGGAAAGGCGTAGAAGTCTTC. This gives the protein CATSRPTGKGVEVF.